What follows is one T cell receptor (beta chain) and its context. The source of the sample is a study of immune cell composition in non-small cell lung cancer. V trimming: 3 bases; J trimming: 4 bases; junction bases outside the gene matches: 12. The CDR3 has 17 amino acids. Per the germline V gene, CDR1 is SGHRS and CDR2 is YFSETQ. The normal lung sample lay at least 3 cm, and maximally far, from the tumour. Clones were sequenced by immunoSEQ multiplex PCR, and TCRdb holds only the in-frame ones, with some missing. This table has about 6,600 clones, 82% appearing once. The sequencing input was non-adjacent lung tissue. This receptor was taken from a human donor with non-small cell lung cancer. The chain joins TRBV5-1 to TRBJ2-5, with TRBD1 identical over 10 bases. The CDR3 nucleotides read TGCGCCAGCAGCTATGATCCGGGACAGGGGCTAACAGAGACCCAGTACTTC. Protein sequence: CASSYDPGQGLTETQYF.